Each of the 29 T cell receptor beta chains below was sequenced from the same sample in a study of blood T cells in healthy people across ages. Combining a sample-barcoded 5' primer with a J-beta primer mix, a second PCR ran for roughly 7 to 11 cycles. One entry per CDR3 protein results from TCRdb running MiXCR on the 5' RACE reads. Among hundreds of thousands of distinct CDR3 sequences listed, approximately 50% were seen once. Source material: blood. All receptors come from an older woman in good health.

The V gene is TRBV3-1, the J gene TRBJ2-3; D gene uncertain. This CDR3 region has 14 residues. Deletions cut 0 bases from V and 10 bases from J, with 14 bases between. Per germline, CDR1 LGHDT and CDR2 YNNKEL (reference sequence). The CDR3 nucleotides read TGTGCCAGCAGCCAAGATCTGGCCCCTCAGCCGCAGTATTTT. This translates into CASSQDLAPQPQYF.

This clonotype showed up just a few times. The chain recombines TRBV5-6 with TRBJ1-2; D ambiguous. Trimming took off 2 bases at V and 3 bases at J, with 8 bases between the two ends. Looked up from germline, CDR1 is SGHDT and CDR2 is YYEEEE. The CDR3 is 13 amino acids. The DNA of the CDR3 is TGTGCCAGCAGCTTAGGAGAGGACTATGGCTACACCTTC. Protein: CASSLGEDYGYTF.

The chain couples TRBV5-1 to TRBJ2-7, with 11 positions matching TRBD1. The V and J ends lost 4 bases and 7 bases, in that order; junction bases with no gene match: 10. The germline V gene encodes CDR1 SGHRS and CDR2 YFSETQ. The CDR3 sequence is 15 residues long. The CDR3 DNA reads TGCGCCAGCAGCAGATCCGGGACAGGGGGTAGTGAGCAGTACTTC. Amino acids: CASSRSGTGGSEQYF.

The rearrangement joins TRBV5-6 to TRBJ2-7; 12 bases fit TRBD2. In germline, CDR1 is SGHDT, CDR2 YYEEEE. The V gene end was trimmed by 0 bases and the J gene end by 0 bases; junction bases not matched to a gene: 4. The CDR3 is 17 residues long. Written as DNA, the CDR3 is TGTGCCAGCAGCTTGGATTTGACTAGCGGGGGCTCCTACGAGCAGTACTTC. Translation gives CASSLDLTSGGSYEQYF.

The chain joins TRBV28 to TRBJ1-2, with 9 bases identical to TRBD1. Germline CDR1 reads MDHEN; CDR2 reads SYDVKM. V was clipped by 5 bases and J by 8 bases; unmatched bases: 9. The CDR3 covers 14 residues. This CDR3 is CASSTIRGQGGYTF. CDR3 bases: TGTGCCAGCAGTACTATTCGGGGACAGGGCGGCTACACCTTC.

The rearrangement links TRBV4-2 to TRBJ2-1; possibly TRBD1 or TRBD2 for D (6 bases each). From germline, CDR1 is LGHNA and CDR2 YNFKEQ. The CDR3 contains 16 residues. Trimming removed 1 base from V and 4 bases from J, with 14 bases in between. The CDR3, as DNA: TGTGCCAGCAGCCAAGGGGAAGGGGGAGGATACAATGAGCAGTTCTTC. It codes for CASSQGEGGGYNEQFF.

This clonotype was counted a few times. The V gene is TRBV20-1, the J gene TRBJ2-1, with D possibly TRBD1 on 6 matching bases. V was pared by 3 bases and J by 6 bases, with 21 bases between. The CDR3 contains 16 residues. CDR1 and CDR2 (germline): DFQATT, SNEGSKA (reference sequence). The CDR3 loop is CSASWSEGRQANEQFF. The CDR3 DNA is TGCAGTGCTAGTTGGAGTGAGGGGAGACAGGCCAATGAGCAGTTCTTC.

For this clonotype: One junction end does not reproduce the germline sequence, and a read error may be involved. This chain links TRBV4-3 with TRBJ2-2, with TRBD2 as a possible D gene (6 bases). This CDR3 comprises 18 residues. The V gene's germline CDR1 is LGHNA and CDR2 YSLEER. For the CDR3, the DNA is TGCGCCAGCAGCCAAGTCGGGGTCGCCGGGCAGAACACCGGGGGGCTGTTTTTT. As protein: CASSQVGVAGQNTGGLFF.

The sample holds many counts of this clonotype. J is TRBJ2-1 and V is TRBV3-1; a possible D gene is TRBD1 (6 bases). The CDR3 runs 14 residues. Germline CDR1 LGHDT, CDR2 YNNKEL (reference sequence). V gave up 0 bases and J gave up 9 bases, with 12 bases separating them. CDR3 amino acids: CASSQDPGESEQFF. CDR3 nucleotides: TGTGCCAGCAGCCAAGATCCAGGGGAATCTGAGCAGTTCTTC.

The rearrangement uses TRBV2 and TRBJ2-5; the D is unclear. The CDR3 has 16 amino acids. From germline, CDR1 is SNHLY and CDR2 FYNNEI. V gave up 3 bases and J gave up 2 bases, with 16 bases separating them. The CDR3 DNA follows: TGTGCCAGCAGTGAGTGGTTCGGCAGCTCACAAGAGACCCAGTACTTC. Translation: CASSEWFGSSQETQYF.

About this clonotype itself: Mismatch with germline at one junction end may stem from a read error. The gene calls are TRBV5-1 and TRBJ2-3; no firm D call. CDR1 is SGHRS and CDR2 is YFSETQ in the germline V gene. The CDR3 is made up of 15 amino acids. CDR3 nucleotides: TGCGCCAGCAGCTTGAGGCCTTCCGTCACAGATGCGCAGTATTTT. This gives the protein CASSLRPSVTDAQYF.

V usage is TRBV7-2 and J usage is TRBJ1-1; D gene ambiguous. The CDR3 spans 13 residues. Per germline, CDR1 SGHTA and CDR2 FQGNSA. V was pared by 1 base and J by 1 base, with 4 bases between. CDR3: CASSLVWNTEAFF. Written as DNA, the CDR3 is TGTGCCAGCAGCTTAGTTTGGAACACTGAAGCTTTCTTT.

This clonotype was observed a handful of times. The V gene is TRBV6-6, the J gene TRBJ1-5; D call uncertain. The CDR3 sequence is 12 residues long. V was shortened by 2 bases and J by 6 bases, with 5 bases between the two germline ends. The germline V gene encodes CDR1 MNHNY and CDR2 SVGAGI (reference sequence). The CDR3 sequence: CASSYITQPQHF. The CDR3 DNA reads as TGTGCCAGCAGTTACATAACTCAGCCCCAGCATTTT.

The gene calls are TRBV4-3 and TRBJ2-1, with D perhaps TRBD2 (6 bases). V lost 4 bases to trimming and J lost 4 bases, with 17 bases between them. The germline gives CDR1 LGHNA, CDR2 YSLEER. The CDR3 runs to 16 residues. CDR3 nucleotide sequence: TGCGCCAGCAGCCCCGAGTCGGGAGAGGGGTACAATGAGCAGTTCTTC. Translation: CASSPESGEGYNEQFF.

The chain employs TRBV25-1 and TRBJ1-1; weak D call: TRBD1 (5 bases). CDR3 length: 15 residues. V dropped 5 bases and J dropped 4 bases, with 17 bases sitting between them. Germline V gives CDR1 MGHDK, CDR2 SYGVNS. The CDR3 reads CASSPGGSTSTEAFF. The CDR3 bases are TGTGCCAGCAGTCCTGGGGGGAGTACAAGCACTGAAGCTTTCTTT.

In its sample, this clonotype was seen a few times. The chain joins TRBV3-1 to TRBJ2-5, with D unclear. This CDR3 spans 12 amino acids. Germline loops: CDR1 LGHDT, CDR2 YNNKEL (reference sequence). With 0 bases removed from V and 6 bases from J, the gap between germline ends came to 5 bases. The CDR3 DNA reads as TGTGCCAGCAGCCAAGATAGGCAGACCCAGTACTTC. This translates into CASSQDRQTQYF.

The sample holds many counts of this clonotype. A read error may explain this, as a much larger clone is one base away. The V and J genes are TRBV29-1 and TRBJ2-5; 7 nucleotides match TRBD2. The CDR3 length is 14 residues. The germline gives CDR1 SQVTM, CDR2 ANQGSEA. The trim removed 1 base at V and 5 bases at J, leaving 7 bases unmatched. Here the CDR3 DNA reads TGCAGCGTTGAAGGAGGAGCGGGATTGGAGACCCAGTACTTC. Translating it yields CSVEGGAGLETQYF. Drawing the rest from reference TRBV29-1 and TRBJ2-5, the complete variable domain is SAVISQKPSRDICQRGTSLTIQCQVDSQVTMMFWYRQQPGQSLTLIATANQGSEATYESGFVIDKFPISRPNLTFSTLTVSNMSPEDSSIYLCSVEGGAGLETQYFGPGTRLLVL.

This clonotype showed up just a few times. The chain has TRBV18 and TRBJ2-5; D gene unclear. V lost 3 bases to trimming and J lost 2 bases, with 10 bases between them. This CDR3 has 14 amino acids. The germline V gene encodes CDR1 KGHSH and CDR2 LQKENI. CDR3 region: CASSPGPAQETQYF. In DNA, the CDR3 is TGTGCCAGCTCACCTGGCCCAGCACAAGAGACCCAGTACTTC.

The rearrangement uses TRBV6-2 or TRBV6-3 and TRBJ1-1, with D possibly TRBD1 on 5 matching bases. V lost 7 bases to trimming and J lost 7 bases, with 16 bases between them. The germline CDR1 and CDR2 sequences are MNHEY and SVGEGT. The CDR3 consists of 13 residues. The CDR3, as DNA: TGTGCCAGCATCCGCATCGGAACAGGTGAAGCTTTCTTT. Amino acid sequence: CASIRIGTGEAFF.

A note on this clonotype: A much more abundant neighbour one base away suggests this may be a read error. The V call is TRBV6-2 or TRBV6-3, the J call TRBJ2-4; possibly TRBD2 for D (5 bases). This CDR3 contains 15 residues. Looked up from germline, CDR1 is MNHEY and CDR2 is SVGEGT. CDR3 in DNA: TGTGCCAGCAGTTCGGCGTACCTAGCCAAAACCATTCAGTACTTC. This encodes CASSSAYLAKTIQYF.

CDR3 region: CASSLEGVNYGYTF. The CDR3 DNA reads TGCGCCAGCAGCTTGGAGGGGGTTAACTATGGCTACACCTTC. V and J are TRBV5-1 and TRBJ1-2; maybe TRBD1 (6 bases). Germline CDR1 SGHRS, CDR2 YFSETQ. The CDR3 loop spans 14 amino acids. V lost 0 bases and J 1 base, leaving 7 bases between the germline ends.

The V and J genes are TRBV7-8 and TRBJ2-1; D unclear. The CDR3 covers 14 residues. Trimming removed 5 bases from V and 2 bases from J, with 10 bases in between. In germline, CDR1 is SGHVS, CDR2 FQNEAQ. CDR3 protein: CASSVTVAYNEQFF. CDR3 nucleotide sequence: TGTGCCAGCAGCGTTACAGTTGCCTACAATGAGCAGTTCTTC.

This clonotype was detected many times. The chain has TRBV5-1 and TRBJ2-7; perhaps TRBD2 as D (5 bases). CDR3 length: 14 amino acids. Germline values: CDR1 SGHRS, CDR2 YFSETQ. V gave up 3 bases and J gave up 4 bases, with 14 bases separating them. For the CDR3, the DNA is TGCGCCAGCAGCTGGTCAGCGGAGAATTACGAGCAGTACTTC. Its translation is CASSWSAENYEQYF.

The chain couples TRBV12-3 or TRBV12-4 to TRBJ1-6; no firm D call. The CDR3 is 15 amino acids. Between the trimmed V and J ends, which lost 6 bases and 0 bases, there was a span of 9 bases. CDR3 region: CASSRGSSYNSPLHF. The CDR3 bases are TGTGCCAGCAGCCGAGGGAGCTCCTATAATTCACCCCTCCACTTT.

The chain recombines TRBV7-9 with TRBJ1-2, with 11 positions matching TRBD1. The CDR3 has 13 residues. Losses at the gene ends were 5 bases for V and 8 bases for J; bases not matched to a gene: 4. CDR1 is SEHNR and CDR2 is FQNEAQ in the germline V gene (reference sequence). Written as DNA, the CDR3 is TGTGCCAGCAGCACGGACAGGGGGCTAGGCTACACCTTC. Its protein is CASSTDRGLGYTF. Variable domain in full (rest from reference TRBV7-9 and TRBJ1-2): DTGVSQNPRHKITKRGQNVTFRCDPISEHNRLYWYRQTLGQGPEFLTYFQNEAQLEKSRLLSDRFSAERPKGSFSTLEIQRTEQGDSAMYLCASSTDRGLGYTFGSGTRLTVV.

This clonotype occurred many times. The V gene is TRBV5-1, the J gene TRBJ1-2; D uncertain. V was shortened by 0 bases and J by 4 bases, with 13 bases between the two germline ends. Germline V lookup: CDR1 SGHRS, CDR2 YFSETQ. CDR3 length: 15 residues. CDR3 in DNA: TGCGCCAGCAGCTTGGAAGCCAGGAGCTCCTATGGCTACACCTTC. Amino acids: CASSLEARSSYGYTF.

This chain joins TRBV20-1 and TRBJ1-2; a weak D match, TRBD1 (6 bases). Germline assignment: CDR1 DFQATT and CDR2 SNEGSKA (reference sequence). The length of the CDR3 is 12 residues. V was clipped by 5 bases and J by 8 bases, with 15 bases between them. CDR3 sequence reads: CSAPTGPPGYTF. The CDR3 DNA reads TGCAGTGCTCCTACAGGGCCCCCAGGCTACACCTTC.

The J gene is TRBJ2-1, the V gene TRBV5-1; TRBD2 agrees at 8 bases. This CDR3 is built from 17 residues. J lost 8 bases, V lost 0 bases, and 13 bases had no gene match. The germline CDR1 and CDR2 sequences are SGHRS and YFSETQ. DNA for the CDR3: TGCGCCAGCAGCTTGGCCGGGCAAGCGGGAGCGCTCGATGAGCAGTTCTTC. Translating it yields CASSLAGQAGALDEQFF.

The gene calls are TRBV6-1 and TRBJ2-7; 9 positions agree with TRBD1. Germline V gives CDR1 MNHNS, CDR2 SASEGT. CDR3 size: 14 residues. With V trimmed by 5 bases and J by 2 bases, 4 bases remained unmatched. CDR3 nucleotide sequence: TGTGCCAGCAGTCGGGACAGGGTGGCCTACGAGCAGTACTTC. This translates into CASSRDRVAYEQYF.